This T cell receptor beta chain was identified during a study of blood T cell repertoires in COVID-19. Participants came from roughly 24 US areas, aged roughly 18 to 89 years. Method: immunoSEQ multiplex PCR; TCRdb's copy keeps in-frame clones and lacks some. Found here are about 140,000 clones, roughly four fifths of them singletons; the top ten hold 3% to 3.5%. This CDR3 has 14 amino acids. The germline V gene has CDR1 SGHTA and CDR2 FQGTGA. V dropped 5 bases and J dropped 4 bases, with 12 bases sitting between them. The V gene is TRBV7-3, the J gene TRBJ2-1; D is undetermined. The source is a woman aged 50 to 60 with acute COVID-19. The sample taken for sequencing was PBMCs or T cells enriched from blood (not recorded which). The CDR3 reads CASSPDGRYNEQFF. CDR3 DNA sequence: TGTGCCAGCAGCCCCGATGGCCGATACAATGAGCAGTTCTTC. The whole variable domain, filled in from reference TRBV7-3 and TRBJ2-1, reads GAGVSQTPSNKVTEKGKYVELRCDPISGHTALYWYRQSLGQGPEFLIYFQGTGAADDSGLPNDRFFAVRPEGSVSTLKIQRTERGDSAVYLCASSPDGRYNEQFFGPGTRLTVL.